A single sample is the source of the 30 T cell receptor beta chains below, sequenced in a study of shared clonotypes between healthy human individuals. Profiled with immunoSEQ multiplex PCR; TCRdb holds only in-frame clones, not every one. The table lists about 520,000 clones, around 96% of them singletons. Sequencing was performed on naive CD4+ T cells sorted from blood. Indicated subset: CD45RA+ positively selected. These receptors came from a woman in her 30s in good health.

The V and J genes are TRBV7-2 and TRBJ2-7; a possible D gene is TRBD1 (6 bases). V dropped 2 bases and J dropped 4 bases, with 9 bases sitting between them. The CDR3 loop spans 13 amino acids. CDR1 SGHTA and CDR2 FQGNSA come from the germline V gene. DNA of the CDR3: TGTGCCAGCAGCTTAACAGGGATTTACGAGCAGTACTTC. It yields the protein CASSLTGIYEQYF.

CDR3 in DNA: TGTGCCAGCAGCCGGACTAGCGCGAGGAACTACGAGCAGTACTTC. Protein product: CASSRTSARNYEQYF. The genes are TRBV7-2 and TRBJ2-7, with 9 bases lining up with TRBD2. This CDR3 has 15 residues. With 5 bases clipped from V and 3 bases from J, the junction kept 8 bases outside the gene matches. Germline CDR1 is SGHTA and CDR2 is FQGNSA.

The chain joins TRBV19 to TRBJ2-1, with 7 positions matching TRBD2. Germline assignment: CDR1 LNHDA and CDR2 SQIVND (reference sequence). CDR3 length: 15 residues. J gave up 3 bases and V 2 bases, and 4 bases lay outside the gene matches. CDR3 in amino acids: CASSISLADYNEQFF. The CDR3 DNA sequence: TGTGCCAGTAGTATAAGTCTAGCGGACTACAATGAGCAGTTCTTC.

The rearrangement joins TRBV29-1 to TRBJ1-2; D ambiguous. V lost 3 bases and J lost 4, with 18 bases in between. CDR3 length: 15 amino acids. Germline CDR1 SQVTM, CDR2 ANQGSEA. DNA of the CDR3: TGCAGCGTTGAGGCCCCTCCCCAACCCACCTATGGCTACACCTTC. Translated, it gives CSVEAPPQPTYGYTF.

This clone has a handful of counts. The chain employs TRBV28 and TRBJ2-7; TRBD1 or TRBD2 may be the D gene (5 bases each). From germline, CDR1 is MDHEN and CDR2 SYDVKM. V lost 6 bases and J lost 3, with 12 bases in between. CDR3 size: 13 residues. In DNA form, the CDR3 reads TGTGCCAGCAGCCCAGGGACGGACTACGAGCAGTACTTC. It codes for CASSPGTDYEQYF. Variable domain in full (rest from reference TRBV28 and TRBJ2-7): DVKVTQSSRYLVKRTGEKVFLECVQDMDHENMFWYRQDPGLGLRLIYFSYDVKMKEKGDIPEGYSVSREKKERFSLILESASTNQTSMYLCASSPGTDYEQYFGPGTRLTVT.

V gene TRBV4-1 combines with J gene TRBJ2-5, with TRBD1 identical over 9 bases. The last part of the DNA fits TRBJ2-7 better; the J call may be wrong. The CDR3 has 16 residues. Germline V gene lookup returns CDR1 MGHRA and CDR2 YSYEKL. The CDR3, as DNA: TGCGCCAGCAGCCACAACGCCGACAGGGGGATAGGCGAGCAGTACTTC. As protein: CASSHNADRGIGEQYF.

This clone came up once. The V call is TRBV10-3, the J call TRBJ2-2; no definite D call. Germline values: CDR1 ENHRY, CDR2 SYGVKD. Trimming pared 6 bases from V and 1 base from J, leaving 6 bases between. This CDR3 is 13 amino acids long. CDR3: CAISRQNTGELFF. The CDR3 nucleotides read TGTGCCATCAGCAGACAGAACACCGGGGAGCTGTTTTTT.

The rearrangement uses TRBV19 and TRBJ2-7, with 11 bases lining up with TRBD1. Unmatched junction bases numbered 5, after V lost 6 bases and J lost 10 bases. The CDR3 length is 12 residues. CDR1 and CDR2 from the germline V gene are LNHDA and SQIVND (reference sequence). The CDR3 coding sequence is TGTGCCAGTAGCCGGACAGGGGGCACACAGTACTTC. Its protein product is CASSRTGGTQYF.

V gene TRBV25-1 combines with J gene TRBJ1-1; 10 positions agree with TRBD1. V lost 3 bases and J lost 1; bases outside the gene matches: 2. From germline, CDR1 is MGHDK and CDR2 SYGVNS. The CDR3 runs to 15 residues. CDR3 coding DNA: TGTGCCAGCAGTGATTGGACAGGGGGGAACACTGAAGCTTTCTTT. This sequence encodes CASSDWTGGNTEAFF.

The rearrangement links TRBV19 to TRBJ2-1, with 13 bases fitting TRBD2. With V trimmed by 6 bases and J by 3 bases, 5 bases remained unmatched. CDR3 length: 16 amino acids. CDR1 and CDR2 from the germline V gene are LNHDA and SQIVND (reference sequence). The CDR3 DNA reads as TGTGCCAGTAGGAGTTGGACTAGCGGGAGCTACAATGAGCAGTTCTTC. Protein sequence: CASRSWTSGSYNEQFF. The complete variable domain, with remaining parts taken from reference TRBV19 and TRBJ2-1, reads DGGITQSPKYLFRKEGQNVTLSCEQNLNHDAMYWYRQDPGQGLRLIYYSQIVNDFQKGDIAEGYSVSREKKESFPLTVTSAQKNPTAFYLCASRSWTSGSYNEQFFGPGTRLTVL.

The genes are TRBV7-8 and TRBJ2-7; D perhaps matches TRBD2 (5 bases). The CDR3 has 17 residues. The V gene's germline CDR1 is SGHVS and CDR2 FQNEAQ. Trimming shortened V by 6 bases and J by 2 bases, and 23 bases separated the two germline ends. The chain's CDR3 is CASSSPQRHSLPYEQYF. CDR3 nucleotide sequence: TGTGCCAGCAGTTCCCCACAGCGGCATAGCCTCCCCTACGAGCAGTACTTC. Looking up the rest from reference TRBV7-8 and TRBJ2-7 gives the full variable domain: GAGVSQSPRYKVAKRGQDVALRCDPISGHVSLFWYQQALGQGPEFLTYFQNEAQLDKSGLPSDRFFAERPEGSVSTLKIQRTQQEDSAVYLCASSSPQRHSLPYEQYFGPGTRLTVT.

As regards this clone: Germline and junction disagree at one end, which may indicate a read error. This rearrangement joins TRBV30 to TRBJ1-2, with D hard to call. The CDR3 consists of 11 residues. Germline V gives CDR1 GTSNPN, CDR2 SVGIG (reference sequence). CDR3 protein: CAKLEHYGHTF. CDR3 sequence (DNA): TGTGCCAAACTAGAACACTATGGCCACACCTTC.

This CDR3 reads CAVQWGLAGYEQYF. Here the CDR3 DNA reads TGTGCCGTACAATGGGGACTAGCGGGTTACGAGCAGTACTTC. This chain connects TRBV6-1 to TRBJ2-7; 12 nucleotides align to TRBD2. The junction had 9 bases not matched to a gene; V was cut back by 11 bases and J by 4 bases. Germline CDR1 and CDR2: MNHNS and SASEGT. The CDR3 extends over 14 amino acids.

The V gene is TRBV4-1, the J gene TRBJ2-2, with D perhaps assigned TRBD1 or TRBD2 (6 bases each). Germline values: CDR1 MGHRA, CDR2 YSYEKL. This CDR3 comprises 15 residues. V was trimmed by 2 bases and J by 8 bases, leaving 15 bases between them. CDR3 in amino acids: CASSQPTRGPGELFF. DNA of the CDR3: TGCGCCAGCAGCCAACCAACTCGGGGGCCAGGGGAGCTGTTTTTT.

This chain joins TRBV7-8 and TRBJ1-2; TRBD1 is a possible D gene (6 bases). V lost 0 bases and J 1 base, leaving 6 bases between the germline ends. The CDR3 extends over 14 amino acids. The V gene's germline CDR1 is SGHVS and CDR2 FQNEAQ. CDR3 region: CASSLADSNYGYTF. For the CDR3, the DNA is TGTGCCAGCAGCTTAGCGGACAGTAACTATGGCTACACCTTC. Filled out from reference TRBV7-8 and TRBJ1-2, the complete variable domain reads GAGVSQSPRYKVAKRGQDVALRCDPISGHVSLFWYQQALGQGPEFLTYFQNEAQLDKSGLPSDRFFAERPEGSVSTLKIQRTQQEDSAVYLCASSLADSNYGYTFGSGTRLTVV.

In its sample, this clone was seen once. V is TRBV2 and J is TRBJ2-3, with 9 nucleotides matching TRBD1. This CDR3 comprises 14 residues. The germline gives CDR1 SNHLY, CDR2 FYNNEI. The V gene end was trimmed by 8 bases and the J gene end by 4 bases; junction bases not matched to a gene: 7. CDR3 protein: CASSRTGVPDTQYF. CDR3 DNA sequence: TGTGCCAGCTCCCGGACAGGGGTGCCAGATACGCAGTATTTT.

This chain joins TRBV28 and TRBJ2-7; possibly TRBD1 for D (6 bases). V was pared by 6 bases and J by 6 bases, with 12 bases between. Germline V CDR1 and CDR2: MDHEN, SYDVKM. The CDR3 totals 12 residues. This CDR3 is CASSPGQFEQYF. CDR3 DNA sequence: TGTGCCAGCAGCCCGGGACAATTCGAGCAGTACTTC.

This clone was observed a handful of times. V is TRBV6-1 and J is TRBJ2-4; D is unresolved. Germline V gene data show CDR1 as MNHNS and CDR2 as SASEGT. Trimming removed 1 base at V and 0 bases at J, with 10 bases between. The CDR3 totals 16 residues. The CDR3: CASSEVESVAKNIQYF. Written as DNA, the CDR3 is TGTGCCAGCAGTGAAGTGGAGTCGGTAGCCAAAAACATTCAGTACTTC.

Note on this clone: The junction departs from germline at one end; a sequencing error may be responsible. The J gene is TRBJ2-5, the V gene TRBV28, with D tentatively TRBD2 (5 bases). The J call is uncertain, as TRBJ2-7 better fits the DNA end. The CDR3 has 14 residues. The germline V gene has CDR1 MDHEN and CDR2 SYDVKM. The CDR3: CASSLWESSYEQYF. The CDR3 DNA reads TGTGCCAGCAGCTTATGGGAGTCCTCCTACGAGCAGTACTTC.

The gene calls are TRBV30 and TRBJ2-1; TRBD2 matches at 8 bases. J lost 0 bases, V lost 0 bases, and 7 bases had no gene match. In germline, CDR1 is GTSNPN, CDR2 SVGIG (reference sequence). The CDR3 extends over 17 amino acids. For the CDR3, the DNA is TGTGCCTGGAGTGTTAGTACTAGCGGTCACTCCTACAATGAGCAGTTCTTC. Translating it yields CAWSVSTSGHSYNEQFF.

This chain uses TRBV19 with TRBJ2-1; D unresolved. Germline values: CDR1 LNHDA, CDR2 SQIVND (reference sequence). Trimming removed 3 bases from V and 7 bases from J, with 10 bases in between. The CDR3 is 13 residues long. The CDR3 nucleotides read TGTGCCAGTAGTATTAACGACCTAAATGAGCAGTTCTTC. This translates into CASSINDLNEQFF.

The V gene is TRBV6-5, the J gene TRBJ2-7; 12 bases agree with TRBD2. CDR3 length: 14 amino acids. V dropped 5 bases and J dropped 3; count of bases not matched to a gene: 2. Germline V gives CDR1 MNHEY, CDR2 SVGAGI. CDR3 DNA sequence: TGTGCCAGCAGTGTGACTAGCGGGAGCTACGAGCAGTACTTC. Protein: CASSVTSGSYEQYF.

Turning to this clone: This sample includes further DNA sequences coding for the same CDR3. This rearrangement joins TRBV5-4 to TRBJ1-6; 7 bases match TRBD1. The CDR3 has 14 residues. With V trimmed by 2 bases and J by 5 bases, 1 base remained unmatched. The germline CDR1 and CDR2 sequences are SGHNT and YYREEE (reference sequence). The DNA for the CDR3 is TGTGCCAGCAGCTTTGACAGGGATAATTCACCCCTCCACTTT. This translates into CASSFDRDNSPLHF.

The genes are TRBV7-6 and TRBJ1-5; D unclear. This CDR3 comprises 12 residues. CDR1 is SGHVS and CDR2 is FNYEAQ in the germline V gene. The ends were cut back, 10 bases at V and 6 bases at J, with 13 bases in the middle. The CDR3 sequence is CATSGGGQPQHF. The CDR3 region has the DNA TGTGCCACCTCAGGAGGCGGTCAGCCCCAGCATTTT. Full variable domain (outside the CDR3, taken from reference TRBV7-6 and TRBJ1-5): GAGVSQSPRYKVTKRGQDVALRCDPISGHVSLYWYRQALGQGPEFLTYFNYEAQQDKSGLPNDRFSAERPEGSISTLTIQRTEQRDSAMYRCATSGGGQPQHFGDGTRLSIL.

The genes are TRBV28 and TRBJ1-2; no reliable D call. CDR3 size: 15 residues. Germline V gene lookup returns CDR1 MDHEN and CDR2 SYDVKM. Between the trimmed V and J ends, which lost 5 bases and 5 bases, there was a span of 18 bases. The CDR3 loop is CASSPVHLPLYGYTF. In DNA form, the CDR3 reads TGTGCCAGCAGTCCCGTTCACCTTCCGCTATATGGCTACACCTTC.

The CDR3 DNA reads as TGTGCCAGCAGCTTAGTTGTCAGGGAGAACACTGAAGCTTTCTTT. This codes for CASSLVVRENTEAFF. This chain links TRBV7-8 with TRBJ1-1; possibly TRBD1 for D (5 bases). CDR3 length equals 15 residues. Trimming cost V 1 base and J 1 base, with 10 bases left between them. Per the germline V gene, CDR1 is SGHVS and CDR2 is FQNEAQ.

The chain carries TRBV6-1 and TRBJ2-7, with 12 bases identical to TRBD2. Germline V CDR1 and CDR2: MNHNS, SASEGT. This CDR3 is built from 17 residues. Unmatched junction bases numbered 7, after V lost 1 base and J lost 3 bases. The CDR3 sequence: CASSEELLAGGGYEQYF. CDR3 DNA: TGTGCCAGCAGTGAAGAATTGCTAGCGGGAGGGGGCTACGAGCAGTACTTC.

The chain employs TRBV18 and TRBJ1-5, with 10 bases fitting TRBD1. The J segment lost 5 bases and the V segment lost 6 bases, leaving 4 bases of the junction unmatched. The CDR3 has 14 amino acids. CDR1 is KGHSH, CDR2 LQKENI, per germline. The CDR3 here is CASSPGTGDQPQHF. CDR3 DNA sequence: TGTGCCAGCTCCCCCGGGACAGGGGATCAGCCCCAGCATTTT. Based on the CDR3 plus reference TRBV18 and TRBJ1-5, the full variable domain is NAGVMQNPRHLVRRRGQEARLRCSPMKGHSHVYWYRQLPEEGLKFMVYLQKENIIDESGMPKERFSAEFPKEGPSILRIQQVVRGDSAAYFCASSPGTGDQPQHFGDGTRLSIL.

The V call is TRBV7-2, the J call TRBJ1-2, with 8 bases lining up with TRBD1. The CDR3 runs to 14 residues. In germline, CDR1 is SGHTA, CDR2 FQGNSA. Losses at the gene ends were 4 bases for V and 5 bases for J; bases not matched to a gene: 6. In DNA form, the CDR3 reads TGTGCCAGCAGCTCCCGGACAGGGCCTTATGGCTACACCTTC. It encodes CASSSRTGPYGYTF. Supplemented by reference TRBV7-2 and TRBJ1-2, the full variable domain reads GAGVSQSPSNKVTEKGKDVELRCDPISGHTALYWYRQSLGQGLEFLIYFQGNSAPDKSGLPSDRFSAERTGGSVSTLTIQRTQQEDSAVYLCASSSRTGPYGYTFGSGTRLTVV.

The chain links TRBV19 to TRBJ2-7, with TRBD2 matching over 10 bases. The germline V gene has CDR1 LNHDA and CDR2 SQIVND (reference sequence). The V and J ends lost 5 bases and 2 bases, in that order; junction bases with no gene match: 9. This CDR3 has 16 residues. The CDR3 nucleotides are TGTGCCAGTAGTCCAGCCCCTAGCGGGGGTACCTACGAGCAGTACTTC. Protein sequence: CASSPAPSGGTYEQYF.